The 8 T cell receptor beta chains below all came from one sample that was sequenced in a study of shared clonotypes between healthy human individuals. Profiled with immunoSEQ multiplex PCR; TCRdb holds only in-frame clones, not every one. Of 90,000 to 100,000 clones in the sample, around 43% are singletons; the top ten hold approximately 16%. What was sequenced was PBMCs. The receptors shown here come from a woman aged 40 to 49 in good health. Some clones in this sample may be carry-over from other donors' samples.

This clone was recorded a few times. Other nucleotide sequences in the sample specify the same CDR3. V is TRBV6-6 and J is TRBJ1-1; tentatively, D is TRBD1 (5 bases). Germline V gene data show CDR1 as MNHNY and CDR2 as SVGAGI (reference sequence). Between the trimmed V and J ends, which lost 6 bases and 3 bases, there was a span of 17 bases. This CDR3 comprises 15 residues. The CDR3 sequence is CASSKGRVEDTEAFF. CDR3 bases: TGTGCCAGCAGCAAGGGGAGGGTTGAGGACACTGAAGCTTTCTTT.

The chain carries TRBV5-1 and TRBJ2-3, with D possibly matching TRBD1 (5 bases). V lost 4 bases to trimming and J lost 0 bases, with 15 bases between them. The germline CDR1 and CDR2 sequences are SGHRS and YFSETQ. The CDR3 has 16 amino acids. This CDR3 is CASSKEGAPSTDTQYF. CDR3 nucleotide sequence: TGCGCCAGCAGCAAGGAAGGGGCCCCGAGCACAGATACGCAGTATTTT.

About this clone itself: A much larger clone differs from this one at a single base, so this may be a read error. The CDR3 spells CASEFRGYEQHF. CDR3 bases: TGTGCCAGCGAATTCAGGGGGTACGAGCAGCACTTC. This chain joins TRBV6-1 and TRBJ2-5, with 7 bases matching TRBD1. The V gene's germline CDR1 is MNHNS and CDR2 SASEGT. The CDR3 is 12 amino acids.

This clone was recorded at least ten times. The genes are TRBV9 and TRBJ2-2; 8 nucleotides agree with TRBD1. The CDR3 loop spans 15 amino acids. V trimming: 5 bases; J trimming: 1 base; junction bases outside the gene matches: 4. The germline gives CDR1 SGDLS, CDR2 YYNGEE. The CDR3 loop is CASRYGTGNTGELFF. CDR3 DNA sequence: TGTGCCAGCAGATATGGGACAGGGAACACCGGGGAGCTGTTTTTT.

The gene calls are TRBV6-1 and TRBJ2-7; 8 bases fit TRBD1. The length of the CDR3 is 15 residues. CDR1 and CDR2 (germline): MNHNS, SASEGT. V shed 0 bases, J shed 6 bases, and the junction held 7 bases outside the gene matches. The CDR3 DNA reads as TGTGCCAGCAGTGAAGCTGGGCAGGGGGCGATCGAGCAGTACTTC. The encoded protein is CASSEAGQGAIEQYF.

CDR3 sequence (DNA): TGTGCCAGCAGTTTATCGCCGTCGAGCGGGAGAGGCTTACGCGAGCAGTACTTC. Residues: CASSLSPSSGRGLREQYF. The chain joins TRBV28 to TRBJ2-7; 8 nucleotides line up with TRBD2. The CDR3 contains 18 residues. Germline V lookup: CDR1 MDHEN, CDR2 SYDVKM. The V gene end was trimmed by 1 base and the J gene end by 6 bases; junction bases not matched to a gene: 17. The variable domain in full, completed from reference TRBV28 and TRBJ2-7, reads DVKVTQSSRYLVKRTGEKVFLECVQDMDHENMFWYRQDPGLGLRLIYFSYDVKMKEKGDIPEGYSVSREKKERFSLILESASTNQTSMYLCASSLSPSSGRGLREQYFGPGTRLTVT.

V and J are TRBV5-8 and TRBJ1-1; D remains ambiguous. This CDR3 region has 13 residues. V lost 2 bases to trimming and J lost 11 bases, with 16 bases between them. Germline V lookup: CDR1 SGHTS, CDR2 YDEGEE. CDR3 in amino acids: CASSFRGAGVAFF. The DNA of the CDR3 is TGTGCCAGCAGCTTCCGAGGTGCCGGAGTGGCTTTCTTT.

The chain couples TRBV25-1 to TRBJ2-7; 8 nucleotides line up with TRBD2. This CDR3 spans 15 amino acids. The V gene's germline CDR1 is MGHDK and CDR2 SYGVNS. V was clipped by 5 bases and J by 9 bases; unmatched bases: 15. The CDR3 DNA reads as TGTGCCAGCAGTAACACAGCGGGAGTCCTATTCGGGCAGTACTTC. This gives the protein CASSNTAGVLFGQYF.